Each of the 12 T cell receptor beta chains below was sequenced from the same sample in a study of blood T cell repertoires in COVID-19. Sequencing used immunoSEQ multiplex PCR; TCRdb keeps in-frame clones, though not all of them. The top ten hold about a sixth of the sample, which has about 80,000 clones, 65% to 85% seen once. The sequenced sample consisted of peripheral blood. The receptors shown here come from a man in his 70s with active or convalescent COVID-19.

The CDR3 loop is CASRLGQGLGELFF. The CDR3 region has the DNA TGTGCCAGCAGACTGGGACAGGGACTCGGGGAGCTGTTTTTT. The chain couples TRBV6-4 to TRBJ2-2, with TRBD1 identical over 9 bases. This CDR3 contains 14 residues. The germline gives CDR1 MRHNA, CDR2 SNTAGT. Trimming at V came to 6 bases and at J to 7 bases, leaving 6 bases not matched to a gene.

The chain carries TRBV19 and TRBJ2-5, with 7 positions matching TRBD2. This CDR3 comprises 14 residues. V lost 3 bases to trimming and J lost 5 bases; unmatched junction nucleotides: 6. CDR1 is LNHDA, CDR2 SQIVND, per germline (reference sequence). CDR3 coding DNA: TGTGCCAGTAGTATTCTTCCCGGGAGGGAGACCCAGTACTTC. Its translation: CASSILPGRETQYF.

The chain's CDR3 is CANLNQPQHF. For the CDR3, the DNA is TGTGCCAACCTAAATCAGCCCCAGCATTTT. The rearrangement links TRBV3-1 (or the pseudogene TRBV3-2) to TRBJ1-5; D remains ambiguous. Germline V lookup: CDR1 LGHDT, CDR2 YNNKEL (reference sequence). This CDR3 is 10 amino acids long. Trimming took off 10 bases at V and 4 bases at J, with 5 bases between the two ends.

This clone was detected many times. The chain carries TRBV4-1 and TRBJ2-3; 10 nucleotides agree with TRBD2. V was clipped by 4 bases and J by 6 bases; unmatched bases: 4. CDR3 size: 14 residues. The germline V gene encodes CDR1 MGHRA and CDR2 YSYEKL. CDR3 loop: CASSLVAGGDTQYF. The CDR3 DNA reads TGCGCCAGCAGCCTCGTAGCGGGGGGTGATACGCAGTATTTT.

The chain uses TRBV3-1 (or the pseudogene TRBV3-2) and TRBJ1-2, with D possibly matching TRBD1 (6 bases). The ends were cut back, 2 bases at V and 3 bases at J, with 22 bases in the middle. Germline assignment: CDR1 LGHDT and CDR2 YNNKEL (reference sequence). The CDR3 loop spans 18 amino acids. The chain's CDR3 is CASSQRWIGDTGDYGYTF. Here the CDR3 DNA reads TGTGCCAGCAGCCAAAGGTGGATAGGGGACACCGGGGACTATGGCTACACCTTC.

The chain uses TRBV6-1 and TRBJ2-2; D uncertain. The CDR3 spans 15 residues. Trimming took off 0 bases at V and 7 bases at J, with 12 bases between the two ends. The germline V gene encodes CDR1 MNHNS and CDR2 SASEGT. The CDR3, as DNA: TGTGCCAGCAGTGAAGCCCAGGTTTCCATCGGGGAGCTGTTTTTT. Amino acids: CASSEAQVSIGELFF.

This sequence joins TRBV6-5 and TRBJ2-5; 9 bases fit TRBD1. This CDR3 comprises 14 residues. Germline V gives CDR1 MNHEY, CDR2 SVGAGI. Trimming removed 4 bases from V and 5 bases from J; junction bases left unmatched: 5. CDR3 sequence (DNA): TGTGCCAGCAGTTCACAGGGGGCCGGGGAGACCCAGTACTTC. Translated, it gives CASSSQGAGETQYF.

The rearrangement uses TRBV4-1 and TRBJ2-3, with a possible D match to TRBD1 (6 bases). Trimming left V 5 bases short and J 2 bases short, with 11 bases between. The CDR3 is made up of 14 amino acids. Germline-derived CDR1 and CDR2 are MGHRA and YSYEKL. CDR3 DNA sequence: TGCGCCAGCAGCAGGGACATTAACACAGATACGCAGTATTTT. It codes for CASSRDINTDTQYF.

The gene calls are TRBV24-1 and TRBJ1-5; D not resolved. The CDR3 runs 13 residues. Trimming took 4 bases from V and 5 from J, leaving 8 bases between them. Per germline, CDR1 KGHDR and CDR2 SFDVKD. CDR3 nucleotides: TGTGCCACCAGTGACAGAGGCGATCAGCCCCAGCATTTT. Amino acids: CATSDRGDQPQHF.

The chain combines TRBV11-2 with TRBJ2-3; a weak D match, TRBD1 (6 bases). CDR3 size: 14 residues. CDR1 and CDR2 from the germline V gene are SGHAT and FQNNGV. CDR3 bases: TGTAGTAGTAAGACAGGCGCTAGCACAGATACGCAGTATTTT. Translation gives CSSKTGASTDTQYF.

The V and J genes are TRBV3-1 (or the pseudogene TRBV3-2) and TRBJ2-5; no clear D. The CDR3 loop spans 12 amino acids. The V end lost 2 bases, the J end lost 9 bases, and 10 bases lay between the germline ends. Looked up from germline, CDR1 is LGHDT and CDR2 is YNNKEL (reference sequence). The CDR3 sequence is CASSQREPPQYF. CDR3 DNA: TGTGCCAGCAGCCAACGAGAACCTCCCCAGTACTTC.

In DNA, the CDR3 is TGCGCCAGCAGCTCGAAGCCTAGCACAGATACGCAGTATTTT. Its protein is CASSSKPSTDTQYF. The chain joins TRBV5-1 to TRBJ2-3, with D unresolved. Looked up from germline, CDR1 is SGHRS and CDR2 is YFSETQ. CDR3 size: 14 residues. The ends were cut back, 3 bases at V and 0 bases at J, with 8 bases in the middle.